This record looks at one TCR beta chain sequence and its context. This entry is derived from a study of T cell changes during pregnancy in multiple sclerosis. The table came from immunoSEQ multiplex PCR; TCRdb's copy has only in-frame clones and leaves some out. The repertoire consists of 71,000 or so clones, with more than 80% occurring once and the leading ten covering 0.95% to 1.5%. Per the germline V gene, CDR1 is SGHNT and CDR2 is YYREEE (reference sequence). This CDR3 has 16 amino acids. Trimming stripped 3 bases from V and 5 bases from J, with 17 bases between. This clonotype originated in a female donor with multiple sclerosis, enrolled in a pregnancy study. Specimen: peripheral blood, collected in the third trimester of pregnancy. The V gene is TRBV5-4, the J gene TRBJ2-2, with a weak D call TRBD1 (6 bases). CDR3 in DNA: TGTGCCAGCAGCTGGGGGCAGGGATGGAGTACCGGGGAGCTGTTTTTT. This translates into CASSWGQGWSTGELFF.